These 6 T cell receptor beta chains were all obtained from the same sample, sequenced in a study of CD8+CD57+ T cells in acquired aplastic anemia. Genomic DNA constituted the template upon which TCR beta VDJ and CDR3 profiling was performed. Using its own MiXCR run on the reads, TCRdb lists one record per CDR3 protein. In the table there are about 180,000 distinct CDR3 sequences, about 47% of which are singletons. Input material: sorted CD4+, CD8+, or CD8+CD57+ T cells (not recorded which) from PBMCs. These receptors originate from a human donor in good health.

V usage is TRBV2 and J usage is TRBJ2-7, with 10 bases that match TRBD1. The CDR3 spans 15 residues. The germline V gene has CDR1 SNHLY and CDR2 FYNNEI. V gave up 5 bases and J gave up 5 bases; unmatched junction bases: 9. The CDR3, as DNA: TGTGCCAGCAGTCCCGGGACAGGGGTTCCCCACGAGCAGTACTTC. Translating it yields CASSPGTGVPHEQYF.

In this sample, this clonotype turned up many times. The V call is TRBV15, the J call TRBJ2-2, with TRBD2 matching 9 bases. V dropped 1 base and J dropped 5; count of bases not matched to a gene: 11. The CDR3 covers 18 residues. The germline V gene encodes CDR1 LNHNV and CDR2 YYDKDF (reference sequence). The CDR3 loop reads CATSRVLEREVDTGELFF. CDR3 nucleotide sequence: TGTGCCACCAGCAGAGTTCTGGAGCGGGAGGTAGATACCGGGGAGCTGTTTTTT.

The CDR3 loop reads CASSFGSGYEQYF. CDR3 in DNA: TGCGCCAGCAGCTTCGGGAGTGGGTACGAGCAGTACTTC. J is TRBJ2-7 and V is TRBV5-1; D is perhaps TRBD2 (6 bases). In germline, CDR1 is SGHRS, CDR2 YFSETQ. The germline V and J ends were trimmed by 2 bases and 4 bases, with 10 bases remaining between them. The CDR3 has 13 amino acids.

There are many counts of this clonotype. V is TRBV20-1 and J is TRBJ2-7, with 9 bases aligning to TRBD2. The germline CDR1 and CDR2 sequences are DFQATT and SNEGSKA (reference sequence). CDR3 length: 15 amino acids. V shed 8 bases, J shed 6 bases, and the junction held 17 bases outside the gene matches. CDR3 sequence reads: CSPLTGAGGPREQYF. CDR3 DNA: TGCAGTCCACTAACCGGGGCGGGAGGGCCGCGCGAGCAGTACTTC.

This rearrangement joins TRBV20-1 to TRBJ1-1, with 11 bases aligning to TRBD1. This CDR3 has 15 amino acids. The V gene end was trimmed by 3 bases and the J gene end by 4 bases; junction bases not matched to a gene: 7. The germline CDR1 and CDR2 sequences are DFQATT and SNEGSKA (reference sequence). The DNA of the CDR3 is TGCAGTGCTAGGGGACAGGGGGTTCCGGGCACTGAAGCTTTCTTT. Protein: CSARGQGVPGTEAFF.

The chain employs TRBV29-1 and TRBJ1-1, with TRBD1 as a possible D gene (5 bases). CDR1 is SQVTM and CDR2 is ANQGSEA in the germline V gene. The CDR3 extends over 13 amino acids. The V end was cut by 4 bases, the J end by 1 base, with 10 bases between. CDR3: CSVVGTGNTEAFF. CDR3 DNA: TGCAGCGTTGTAGGGACGGGGAACACTGAAGCTTTCTTT.